The clone carrying this T cell receptor beta chain was seen at least ten times. The antigen is undetermined. The CDR3 extends 3 residues past the end of the read, so its final part is completed from the germline J gene. The CDR3 totals 13 residues. CDR1 LNHDA and CDR2 SQIVND come from the germline V gene (reference sequence). V shed 6 bases and J shed 1 base, with 9 bases lying between them. Sequencing input was equivalent genomic DNA from CVID and controls. TCRdb keeps only in-frame clones here, not all; method: immunoSEQ multiplex PCR. The sample has 25,000 to 30,000 clones, none seen only once. The CVID group had more than 12 females and 25 to 30 males, mean age roughly 40. For at least one year, all CVID subjects received replacement immunoglobulin. This sample stems from a study of T cell clonality in common variable immunodeficiency. Findings and caveats of the study: Authors noted CVID clonality's cause needs subpopulation repertoire sequencing. Reportedly, TCR beta sequences from common variable immunodeficiency showed fewer deletions and N-nucleotide insertions.

The receptor was isolated from a human donor with common variable immunodeficiency. The chain couples TRBV19 to TRBJ1-1; weak D call: TRBD1 (5 bases). Specimen: peripheral blood mononuclear cells. Incomplete CDR3 DNA: TGTGCCAGTAGAGTAGACAGGAACACTGAA. It encodes CASRVDRNTE. The full CDR3 reads CASRVDRNTEAFF.